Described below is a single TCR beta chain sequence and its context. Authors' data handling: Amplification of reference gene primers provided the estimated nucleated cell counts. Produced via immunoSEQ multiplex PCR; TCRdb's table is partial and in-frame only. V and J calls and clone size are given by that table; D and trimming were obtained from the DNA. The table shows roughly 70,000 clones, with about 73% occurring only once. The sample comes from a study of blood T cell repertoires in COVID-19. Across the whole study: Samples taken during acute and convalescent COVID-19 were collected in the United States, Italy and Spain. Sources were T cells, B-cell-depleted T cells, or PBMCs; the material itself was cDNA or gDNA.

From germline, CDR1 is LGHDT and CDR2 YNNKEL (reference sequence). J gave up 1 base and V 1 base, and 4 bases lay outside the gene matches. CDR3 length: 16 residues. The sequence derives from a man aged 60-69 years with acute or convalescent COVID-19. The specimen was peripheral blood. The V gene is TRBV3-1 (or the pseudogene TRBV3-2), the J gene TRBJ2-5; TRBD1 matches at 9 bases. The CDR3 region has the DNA TGTGCCAGCAGCCAAGGGACAGGGGCCAGCCAAGAGACCCAGTACTTC. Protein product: CASSQGTGASQETQYF.